Listed below are T cell receptor beta chains from one sample, sequenced in a study of cytomegalovirus exposure and HLA in healthy donors. Profiling relied on immunoSEQ multiplex PCR, and the TCRdb table lists in-frame clones only, not all of them. The data show approximately 70,000 clones, roughly 67% seen once. Sequenced: PBMCs. The receptor set was obtained from a man between 35 and 55 years old in good health and CMV-seropositive. CDR3s include the opening cysteine and the closing phenylalanine or tryptophan. Each record gives: clone size, D gene, J gene, V gene, CDR3 protein, CDR3 DNA. A D gene is named only where the DNA matches it firmly. Clone size is stated in some rows and not others, as once, few, many or a class when expanded.

NA TRBD2 TRBJ2-5 TRBV7-6 CASSSGGVETQYF TGTGCCAGCAGCTCGGGGGGGGTCGAGACCCAGTACTTC
NA NA TRBJ2-7 TRBV2 CASSEVGGPVAYEQYF TGTGCCAGCAGTGAAGTGGGGGGGCCGGTAGCCTACGAGCAGTACTTC
NA TRBD1 TRBJ1-6 TRBV27 CASSTGQGGNSPLHF TGTGCCAGCAGTACCGGACAGGGCGGCAATTCACCCCTCCACTTT
once NA TRBJ1-6 TRBV7-3 CASSFKNRTASSYNSPLHF TGTGCCAGCAGCTTCAAGAACCGGACAGCAAGCTCCTATAATTCACCCCTCCACTTT
NA NA TRBJ1-1 TRBV25-1 CASSGWREGTEAFF TGTGCCAGCAGTGGCTGGAGGGAGGGAACTGAAGCTTTCTTT
few TRBD1 TRBJ1-4 TRBV7-9 CASSLEGGGEKLFF TGTGCCAGCAGCTTAGAAGGGGGCGGTGAAAAACTGTTTTTT
NA TRBD1 TRBJ1-1 TRBV7-2 CASSRTGRTEAFF TGTGCCAGCAGCCGGACAGGTCGGACTGAAGCTTTCTTT
NA NA TRBJ1-5 TRBV21-1 CASSNPREGTGSNQPQHF TGTGCCAGCAGCAATCCCAGGGAAGGGACAGGTAGCAATCAGCCCCAGCATTTT
NA NA TRBJ2-3 TRBV7-2 CASSLSPPPGLDTQYF TGTGCCAGCAGCTTAAGCCCCCCCCCTGGTTTAGATACGCAGTATTTT
NA NA TRBJ1-1 TRBV18 CASSPRQQGGTEAFF TGTGCCAGCTCACCTCGGCAACAGGGCGGCACTGAAGCTTTCTTT
medium-sized TRBD1 TRBJ2-3 TRBV5-6 CASSFSPGQHPTDTQYF TGTGCCAGCAGCTTCTCCCCGGGACAGCATCCCACAGATACGCAGTATTTT
NA NA TRBJ1-1 TRBV21-1 CASSKGGGAGLNTEAFF TGTGCCAGCAGCAAAGGGGGAGGGGCCGGATTGAACACTGAAGCTTTCTTT
once TRBD1 TRBJ2-2 TRBV28 CASNPGGPEGTGELFF TGTGCCAGCAATCCAGGGGGACCCGAGGGCACCGGGGAGCTGTTTTTT
NA NA TRBJ2-7 TRBV12-2 CASRLVLRDFSYEQYF TGTGCAAGTCGCTTAGTACTCCGGGATTTCTCCTACGAGCAGTACTTC
NA NA TRBJ2-7 TRBV6-6 CASRQAYEQYF TGTGCCAGCAGACAAGCCTACGAGCAGTACTTC
NA TRBD1 TRBJ1-1 TRBV11-2 CASSLVIGGRGTEAFF TGTGCCAGCAGCTTAGTCATAGGGGGCCGGGGCACTGAAGCTTTCTTT
NA NA TRBJ1-1 TRBV2 CASSRDINTEAFF TGTGCCAGCAGCCGGGACATCAACACTGAAGCTTTCTTT
once TRBD1 TRBJ1-4 TRBV2 CASDRDRTNEKLFF TGTGCCAGCGACCGGGACAGAACTAATGAAAAACTGTTTTTT
NA NA TRBJ2-3 TRBV28 CASSLGPGGTDTQYF TGTGCCAGCAGTCTGGGCCCGGGGGGCACAGATACGCAGTATTTT
NA NA TRBJ2-7 TRBV6-6 CASSYSSPSSYEQYF TGTGCCAGCAGTTACTCGTCGCCGAGCTCCTACGAGCAGTACTTC
medium-sized NA TRBJ1-2 TRBV11-2 CASSLSGYGYTF TGTGCCAGCAGCTTATCAGGCTATGGCTACACCTTC
many NA TRBJ1-4 TRBV28 CASREQGATNEKLFF TGTGCCAGCAGAGAACAGGGCGCGACTAATGAAAAACTGTTTTTT
NA TRBD2 TRBJ2-1 TRBV27 CASSWTSGSNEQFF TGTGCCAGCAGTTGGACTAGCGGGAGCAATGAGCAGTTCTTC
NA TRBD1 TRBJ2-7 TRBV7-2 CASSPGQGAGEQYF TGTGCCAGCAGCCCCGGACAGGGGGCGGGAGAGCAGTACTTC
NA NA TRBJ1-1 TRBV6-1 CASAEVLNTEAFF TGTGCCAGCGCGGAAGTATTGAACACTGAAGCTTTCTTT
NA NA TRBJ2-7 TRBV5-4 CASSPNPGHEQYF TGTGCCAGCAGCCCTAACCCGGGTCACGAGCAGTACTTC
NA TRBD1 TRBJ1-1 TRBV5-4 CASSEPGQGAEAFF TGTGCCAGCAGCGAGCCGGGACAGGGGGCTGAAGCTTTCTTT
once NA TRBJ2-7 TRBV6-5 CASRTFRDTYEQYF TGTGCCAGCAGGACTTTCCGGGACACCTACGAGCAGTACTTC
NA TRBD1 TRBJ1-1 TRBV19 CASSIGQGMNTEAFF TGTGCCAGTAGTATAGGACAGGGGATGAACACTGAAGCTTTCTTT
few TRBD1 TRBJ1-2 TRBV4-3 CASSRSGQGNYGYTF TGCGCCAGCAGCCGAAGCGGACAGGGGAACTATGGCTACACCTTC
few NA TRBJ2-5 TRBV29-1 CSVGQGRRETQYF TGCAGCGTTGGTCAGGGGCGTAGGGAGACCCAGTACTTC
NA NA TRBJ1-1 TRBV19 CASSIRNTEAFF TGTGCCAGTAGTATTAGGAACACTGAAGCTTTCTTT
NA NA TRBJ1-6 TRBV5-4 CASTPSAGSPLHF TGTGCCAGCACCCCATCGGCGGGTTCACCCCTCCACTTT
few NA TRBJ1-1 TRBV5-1 CASSRDYMNTEAFF TGCGCCAGCAGCAGGGACTACATGAACACTGAAGCTTTCTTT
NA NA TRBJ1-5 TRBV28 CASSPSPRTESLMRNQPQHF TGTGCCAGCAGTCCAAGCCCTCGGACAGAAAGCCTTATGCGCAATCAGCCCCAGCATTTT
NA NA TRBJ1-1 TRBV15 CATSKGENTEAFF TGTGCCACCAGCAAAGGGGAGAACACTGAAGCTTTCTTT
NA NA TRBJ1-1 TRBV11-1 CASSLLDTNTEAFF TGTGCCAGCAGCTTACTGGACACCAACACTGAAGCTTTCTTT
once TRBD1 TRBJ1-6 TRBV4-3 CASSRDSYNSPLHF TGCGCCAGCAGCAGGGACAGCTATAATTCACCCCTCCACTTT
once NA TRBJ1-1 TRBV30 CAWNFREGLRSAFF TGTGCCTGGAACTTCAGGGAGGGGCTGAGGTCGGCTTTCTTT
NA TRBD1 TRBJ2-3 TRBV5-1 CASSLGPGQGSPDTQYF TGCGCCAGCAGCTTGGGACCGGGACAGGGGTCTCCAGATACGCAGTATTTT
NA NA TRBJ1-1 TRBV19 CASRASGIGPEAFF TGTGCCAGTAGGGCCTCCGGGATCGGGCCTGAAGCTTTCTTT
NA TRBD2 TRBJ2-1 TRBV2 CASSVNGLAGINEQFF TGTGCCAGCAGTGTAAATGGACTAGCGGGGATCAATGAGCAGTTCTTC
NA TRBD1 TRBJ1-1 TRBV10-3 CATSGQGTSNTEAFF TGTGCCACTTCTGGACAGGGGACTTCGAACACTGAAGCTTTCTTT
NA NA TRBJ2-4 TRBV9 CASSVSTGSQNIQYF TGTGCCAGCAGCGTCTCTACAGGGTCCCAAAACATTCAGTACTTC
NA NA TRBJ2-3 TRBV7-9 CASLGGTDTQYF TGTGCCAGCCTGGGGGGAACAGATACGCAGTATTTT